Shown below are 21 T cell receptor beta chains from a single sample sequenced in a study of T cells after posttransplantation cyclophosphamide. The method was immunoSEQ multiplex PCR; TCRdb's version includes in-frame clones alone and lacks a portion of them. The sample contains approximately 35,000 clones, none of them singletons. Material for sequencing was PBMCs. These receptors originate from a girl between 10 and 17 years old in good health, CMV-negative, and a related stem cell transplant donor.

The table lists this clone with many counts. The chain joins TRBV5-6 to TRBJ2-2, with TRBD2 matching 7 bases. The CDR3 loop spans 19 amino acids. Per germline, CDR1 SGHDT and CDR2 YYEEEE. Trimming took 0 bases from V and 6 from J; bases not matched to a gene: 17. Here the CDR3 DNA reads TGTGCCAGCAGCTTGGGCCCCCTAGCGGTCTTTCCTCCACCCGGGGAGCTGTTTTTT. Translating it yields CASSLGPLAVFPPPGELFF. Filled out from reference TRBV5-6 and TRBJ2-2, the complete variable domain reads DAGVTQSPTHLIKTRGQQVTLRCSPKSGHDTVSWYQQALGQGPQFIFQYYEEEERQRGNFPDRFSGHQFPNYSSELNVNALLLGDSALYLCASSLGPLAVFPPPGELFFGEGSRLTVL.

This clone was seen many times. The chain employs TRBV6-1 and TRBJ2-3; 7 nucleotides line up with TRBD2. Germline CDR1 and CDR2: MNHNS and SASEGT. The length of the CDR3 is 15 residues. The J segment lost 6 bases and the V segment lost 2 bases, leaving 8 bases of the junction unmatched. CDR3 coding DNA: TGTGCCAGCAGTGAACTCGCGGGGGTACAGGATACGCAGTATTTT. It codes for CASSELAGVQDTQYF.

This clone was detected a few times. The genes are TRBV5-1 and TRBJ1-1; 7 positions match TRBD1. The germline CDR1 and CDR2 sequences are SGHRS and YFSETQ. J was trimmed by 4 bases and V by 0 bases; bases with no gene match: 0. The CDR3 length is 13 residues. Here the CDR3 reads CASSLDRGTEAFF. CDR3 nucleotides: TGCGCCAGCAGCTTGGACAGGGGCACTGAAGCTTTCTTT.

This clone was seen ten or more times. The chain recombines TRBV4-2 with TRBJ2-6; 9 bases are shared with TRBD1. The CDR3 extends over 18 amino acids. The germline CDR1 and CDR2 sequences are LGHNA and YNFKEQ. V dropped 0 bases and J dropped 0; count of bases not matched to a gene: 3. The DNA of the CDR3 is TGTGCCAGCAGCCAAGAGACAGGGGGGAGCTCTGGGGCCAACGTCCTGACTTTC. Amino acid sequence: CASSQETGGSSGANVLTF.

The sample holds a few counts of this clone. The chain links TRBV27 to TRBJ1-1; 8 bases are a match to TRBD1. V shed 5 bases and J 7 bases; nucleotides not matched to a gene: 12. CDR3 size: 15 residues. Germline CDR1 is MNHEY and CDR2 is SMNVEV (reference sequence). The CDR3 DNA sequence: TGTGCCAGCAGTCCGGGGACAGGTCTATTACTTGAAGCTTTCTTT. As protein: CASSPGTGLLLEAFF.

This clone was seen a handful of times. The V call is TRBV15, the J call TRBJ2-5, with 7 bases aligning to TRBD2. V lost 1 base to trimming and J lost 2 bases; unmatched junction nucleotides: 10. The CDR3 is made up of 17 amino acids. Germline V gives CDR1 LNHNV, CDR2 YYDKDF (reference sequence). CDR3 sequence: CATSRGSRGEKQETQYF. As DNA, the CDR3 is TGTGCCACCAGCAGAGGGTCTCGGGGGGAAAAGCAAGAGACCCAGTACTTC.

The chain carries TRBV11-2 and TRBJ2-3; 10 bases are a match to TRBD2. Trimming at V came to 2 bases and at J to 1 base, leaving 3 bases not matched to a gene. Per germline, CDR1 SGHAT and CDR2 FQNNGV. This CDR3 spans 16 amino acids. This chain's CDR3 is CASSLRLAGGTDTQYF. In nucleotides, the CDR3 is TGTGCCAGCAGCTTAAGGCTAGCGGGAGGCACAGATACGCAGTATTTT.

This clone was seen repeatedly, ten times or more. The chain employs TRBV5-1 and TRBJ2-2; 11 positions match TRBD2. The V gene's germline CDR1 is SGHRS and CDR2 YFSETQ. V was clipped by 1 base and J by 6 bases; unmatched bases: 20. The CDR3 covers 21 residues. CDR3 amino acids: CASSLPKLTTSGVLSAGELFF. CDR3 DNA: TGCGCCAGCAGCTTGCCTAAGTTGACGACTAGCGGGGTACTATCGGCCGGGGAGCTGTTTTTT. Based on the CDR3 plus reference TRBV5-1 and TRBJ2-2, the full variable domain is KAGVTQTPRYLIKTRGQQVTLSCSPISGHRSVSWYQQTPGQGLQFLFEYFSETQRNKGNFPGRFSGRQFSNSRSEMNVSTLELGDSALYLCASSLPKLTTSGVLSAGELFFGEGSRLTVL.

This clone showed up many times. The rearrangement joins TRBV12-5 to TRBJ1-1; D remains unclear. There are 12 residues in the CDR3. Germline loops: CDR1 LGHNT, CDR2 FRNRAP. V lost 0 bases and J lost 7, with 6 bases in between. CDR3: CASGLVAGEAFF. The CDR3 DNA reads TGTGCTAGTGGTTTGGTAGCTGGTGAAGCTTTCTTT. The variable domain in full, with the rest retrieved from reference TRBV12-5 and TRBJ1-1, is DARVTQTPRHKVTEMGQEVTMRCQPILGHNTVFWYRQTMMQGLELLAYFRNRAPLDDSGMPKDRFSAEMPDATLATLKIQPSEPRDSAVYFCASGLVAGEAFFGQGTRLTVV.

This clone came up a few times. The chain combines TRBV6-5 with TRBJ2-7; 8 nucleotides match TRBD1. Germline V gene sequence: CDR1 MNHEY, CDR2 SVGAGI. Trimming removed 2 bases from V and 4 bases from J; junction bases left unmatched: 1. The CDR3 contains 13 residues. This CDR3 reads CASSYRTGYEQYF. Here the CDR3 DNA reads TGTGCCAGCAGTTACAGGACAGGGTACGAGCAGTACTTC.

This clone was detected ten times or more. The chain recombines TRBV10-2 with TRBJ2-3; unclear D gene. V lost 6 bases to trimming and J lost 1 base, with 8 bases between them. This CDR3 contains 13 residues. Germline lookup yields CDR1 WSHSY and CDR2 SAAADI. The CDR3 loop reads CASRAAGTDTQYF. In DNA, the CDR3 is TGCGCCAGCAGGGCGGCTGGCACAGATACGCAGTATTTT.

There are many counts of this clone. The rearrangement joins TRBV7-3 to TRBJ2-2, with 9 positions matching TRBD2. This CDR3 has 16 amino acids. In germline, CDR1 is SGHTA, CDR2 FQGTGA. With V trimmed by 6 bases and J by 4 bases, 9 bases remained unmatched. The DNA for the CDR3 is TGTGCCAGCAGGGACCTGGCGGGGGGGGTCACCGGGGAGCTGTTTTTT. It encodes CASRDLAGGVTGELFF.

The rearrangement joins TRBV30 to TRBJ1-1; D unclear. Germline V gives CDR1 GTSNPN, CDR2 SVGIG (reference sequence). The V end lost 7 bases, the J end lost 2 bases, and 14 bases lay between the germline ends. This CDR3 is built from 13 residues. The CDR3 DNA follows: TGTGCCTTATGGAGACTTAGAAACACTGAAGCTTTCTTT. This translates into CALWRLRNTEAFF.

This clone was counted many times. The rearrangement links TRBV4-2 to TRBJ2-4, with 7 bases identical to TRBD1. Trimming cost V 3 bases and J 2 bases; bases outside gene matches: 4. Per germline, CDR1 LGHNA and CDR2 YNFKEQ. CDR3 length equals 15 residues. The CDR3 protein is CASSQEDRSKNIQYF. CDR3 coding DNA: TGTGCCAGCAGCCAGGAGGACAGGTCCAAAAACATTCAGTACTTC.

The sample holds many counts of this clone. The gene calls are TRBV5-4 and TRBJ2-7, with D perhaps TRBD2 (6 bases). V was trimmed by 3 bases and J by 6 bases, leaving 7 bases between them. The CDR3 extends over 11 amino acids. CDR1 is SGHNT, CDR2 YYREEE, per germline (reference sequence). As DNA, the CDR3 is TGTGCCAGCAGCTCGGGACTCGAGCAGTACTTC. Its protein product is CASSSGLEQYF.

CDR3 loop: CASSGGGLAGSTDTQYF. Written as DNA, the CDR3 is TGTGCCAGCAGCGGAGGGGGACTAGCGGGTTCCACAGATACGCAGTATTTT. The rearrangement uses TRBV9 and TRBJ2-3; the match to TRBD2 covers 12 bases. The CDR3 totals 17 residues. From germline, CDR1 is SGDLS and CDR2 YYNGEE. The V segment lost 3 bases and the J segment 2 bases; nucleotides outside the gene matches: 7.

There are many counts of this clone. The chain has TRBV30 and TRBJ2-2; TRBD2 agrees at 8 bases. V gave up 4 bases and J gave up 3 bases; unmatched junction bases: 7. The CDR3 length is 15 residues. Germline V gene sequence: CDR1 GTSNPN, CDR2 SVGIG (reference sequence). Written as DNA, the CDR3 is TGTGCCTGGACTTCGGGAGGGTCGGACACCGGGGAGCTGTTTTTT. Amino acid sequence: CAWTSGGSDTGELFF.

This clone was detected ten times or more. The gene calls are TRBV28 and TRBJ1-5, with D possibly matching TRBD1 (6 bases). V was cut by 1 base and J by 7 bases, with 14 bases left in between. The germline V gene encodes CDR1 MDHEN and CDR2 SYDVKM. The CDR3 is 15 amino acids. The CDR3 bases are TGTGCCAGCAGTTTATTTGGCAGGGGCGGGCAGCCCCAGCATTTT. Translation: CASSLFGRGGQPQHF.

This clone was seen repeatedly, ten times or more. The chain carries TRBV13 and TRBJ2-7, with TRBD2 matching over 8 bases. From germline, CDR1 is PRHDT and CDR2 FYEKMQ (reference sequence). The CDR3 runs 14 residues. With 0 bases clipped from V and 2 bases from J, the junction kept 0 bases outside the gene matches. The CDR3 DNA reads TGTGCCAGCAGCTTAGGGCGGGGGGCCTACGAGCAGTACTTC. Residues: CASSLGRGAYEQYF. The entire variable domain, with the rest obtained from reference TRBV13 and TRBJ2-7, is as follows: AAGVIQSPRHLIKEKRETATLKCYPIPRHDTVYWYQQGPGQDPQFLISFYEKMQSDKGSIPDRFSAQQFSDYHSELNMSSLELGDSALYFCASSLGRGAYEQYFGPGTRLTVT.

This clone has a count of ten or more. This rearrangement joins TRBV4-3 to TRBJ1-1, with no clear D. This CDR3 spans 14 amino acids. V was trimmed by 4 bases and J by 4 bases, leaving 13 bases between them. CDR1 is LGHNA and CDR2 is YSLEER in the germline V gene. CDR3: CASSPSHLSTEAFF. In DNA form, the CDR3 reads TGCGCCAGCAGCCCCTCCCATCTTAGCACTGAAGCTTTCTTT.

This clone was recorded at least ten times. The chain employs TRBV7-2 and TRBJ2-3, with D unresolved. With 2 bases removed from V and 2 bases from J, the gap between germline ends came to 5 bases. The germline gives CDR1 SGHTA, CDR2 FQGNSA. CDR3 length equals 13 residues. CDR3 sequence: CASSLFITDTQYF. The CDR3 DNA is TGTGCCAGCAGCTTATTCATCACAGATACGCAGTATTTT.